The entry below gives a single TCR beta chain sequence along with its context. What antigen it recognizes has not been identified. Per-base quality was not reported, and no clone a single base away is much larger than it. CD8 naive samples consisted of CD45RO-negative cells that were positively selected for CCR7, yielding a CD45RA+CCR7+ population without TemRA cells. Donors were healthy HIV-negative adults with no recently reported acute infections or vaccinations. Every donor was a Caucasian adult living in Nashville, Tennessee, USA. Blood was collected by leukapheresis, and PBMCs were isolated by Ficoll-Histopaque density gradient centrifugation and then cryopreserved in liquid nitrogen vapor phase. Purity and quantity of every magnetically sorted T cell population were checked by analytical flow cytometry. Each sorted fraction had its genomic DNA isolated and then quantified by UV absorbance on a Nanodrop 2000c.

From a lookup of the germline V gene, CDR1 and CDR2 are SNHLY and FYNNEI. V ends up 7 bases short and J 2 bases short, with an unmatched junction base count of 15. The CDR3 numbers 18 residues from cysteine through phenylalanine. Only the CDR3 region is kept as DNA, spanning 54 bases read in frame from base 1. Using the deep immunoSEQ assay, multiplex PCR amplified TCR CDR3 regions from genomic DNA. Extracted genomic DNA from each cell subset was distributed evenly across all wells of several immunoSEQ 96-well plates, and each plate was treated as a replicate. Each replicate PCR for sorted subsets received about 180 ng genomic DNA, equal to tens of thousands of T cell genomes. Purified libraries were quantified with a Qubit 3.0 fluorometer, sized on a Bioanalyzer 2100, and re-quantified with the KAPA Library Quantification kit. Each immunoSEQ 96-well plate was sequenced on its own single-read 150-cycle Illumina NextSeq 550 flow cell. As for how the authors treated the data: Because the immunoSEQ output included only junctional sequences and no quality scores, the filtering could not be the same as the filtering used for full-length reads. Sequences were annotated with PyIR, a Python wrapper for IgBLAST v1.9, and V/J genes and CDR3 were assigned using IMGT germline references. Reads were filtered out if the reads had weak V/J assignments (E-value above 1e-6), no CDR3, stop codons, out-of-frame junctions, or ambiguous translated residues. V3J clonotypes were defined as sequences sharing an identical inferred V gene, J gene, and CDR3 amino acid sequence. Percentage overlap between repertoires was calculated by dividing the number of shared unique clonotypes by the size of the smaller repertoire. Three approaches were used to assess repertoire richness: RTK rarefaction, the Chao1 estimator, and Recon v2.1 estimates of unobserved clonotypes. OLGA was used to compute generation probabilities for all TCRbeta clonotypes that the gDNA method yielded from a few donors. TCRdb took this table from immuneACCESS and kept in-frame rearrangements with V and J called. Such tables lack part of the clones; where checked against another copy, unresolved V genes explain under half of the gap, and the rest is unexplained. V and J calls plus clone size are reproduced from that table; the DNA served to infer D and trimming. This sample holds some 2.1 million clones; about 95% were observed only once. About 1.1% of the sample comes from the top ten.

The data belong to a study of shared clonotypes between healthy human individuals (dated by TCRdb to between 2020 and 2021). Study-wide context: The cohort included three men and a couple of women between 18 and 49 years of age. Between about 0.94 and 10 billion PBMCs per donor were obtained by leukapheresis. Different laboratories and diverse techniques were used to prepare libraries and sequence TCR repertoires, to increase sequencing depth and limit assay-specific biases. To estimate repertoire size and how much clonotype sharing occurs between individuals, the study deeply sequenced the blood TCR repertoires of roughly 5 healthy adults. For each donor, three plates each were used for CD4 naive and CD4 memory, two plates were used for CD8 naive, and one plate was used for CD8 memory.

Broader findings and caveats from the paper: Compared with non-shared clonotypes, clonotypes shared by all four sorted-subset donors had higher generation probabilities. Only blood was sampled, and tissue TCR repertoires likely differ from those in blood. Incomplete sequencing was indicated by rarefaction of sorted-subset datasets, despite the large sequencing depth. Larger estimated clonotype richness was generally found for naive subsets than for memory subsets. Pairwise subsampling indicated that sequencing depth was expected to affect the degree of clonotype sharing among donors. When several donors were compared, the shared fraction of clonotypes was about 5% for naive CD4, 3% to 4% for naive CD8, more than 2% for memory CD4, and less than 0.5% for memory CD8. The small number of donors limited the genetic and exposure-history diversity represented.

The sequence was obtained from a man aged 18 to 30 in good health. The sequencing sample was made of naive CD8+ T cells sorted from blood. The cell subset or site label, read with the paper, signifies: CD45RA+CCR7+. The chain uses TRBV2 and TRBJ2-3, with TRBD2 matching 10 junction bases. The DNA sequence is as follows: TGTGCCAGCAAGGGGCTTAAATCTAGCGGGAGTAACACAGATACGCAGTATTTT. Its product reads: CASKGLKSSGSNTDTQYF.